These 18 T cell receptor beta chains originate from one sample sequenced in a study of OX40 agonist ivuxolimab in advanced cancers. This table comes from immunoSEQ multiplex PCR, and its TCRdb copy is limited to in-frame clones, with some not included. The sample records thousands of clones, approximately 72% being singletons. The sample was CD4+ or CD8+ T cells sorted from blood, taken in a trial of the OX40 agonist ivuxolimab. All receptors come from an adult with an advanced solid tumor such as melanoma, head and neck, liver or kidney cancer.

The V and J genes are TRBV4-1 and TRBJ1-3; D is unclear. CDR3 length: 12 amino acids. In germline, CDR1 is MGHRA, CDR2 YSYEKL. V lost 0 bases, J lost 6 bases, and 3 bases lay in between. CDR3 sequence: CASSQDLNTIYF. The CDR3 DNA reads TGCGCCAGCAGCCAAGATCTAAACACCATATATTTT.

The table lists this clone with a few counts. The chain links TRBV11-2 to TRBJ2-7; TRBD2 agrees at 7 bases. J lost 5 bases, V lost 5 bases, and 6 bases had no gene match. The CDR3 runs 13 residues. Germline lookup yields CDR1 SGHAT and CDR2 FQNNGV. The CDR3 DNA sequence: TGTGCCAGCAGCGCGGACACTAGCGACGAGCAGTACTTC. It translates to CASSADTSDEQYF.

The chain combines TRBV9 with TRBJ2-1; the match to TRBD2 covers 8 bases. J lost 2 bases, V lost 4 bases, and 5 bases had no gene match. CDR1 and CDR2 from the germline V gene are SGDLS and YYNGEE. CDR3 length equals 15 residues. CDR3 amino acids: CASSPSGSPYNEQFF. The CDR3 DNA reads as TGTGCCAGCAGCCCCAGCGGGAGTCCCTACAATGAGCAGTTCTTC. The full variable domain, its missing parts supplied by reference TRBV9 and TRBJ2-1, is DSGVTQTPKHLITATGQRVTLRCSPRSGDLSVYWYQQSLDQGLQFLIQYYNGEERAKGNILERFSAQQFPDLHSELNLSSLELGDSALYFCASSPSGSPYNEQFFGPGTRLTVL.

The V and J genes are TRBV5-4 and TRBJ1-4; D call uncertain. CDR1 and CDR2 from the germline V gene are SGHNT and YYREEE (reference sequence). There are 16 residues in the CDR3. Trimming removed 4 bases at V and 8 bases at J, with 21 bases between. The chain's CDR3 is CASSLRASTEEEKLFF. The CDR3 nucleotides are TGTGCCAGCAGCCTTAGGGCCTCGACGGAGGAGGAAAAACTGTTTTTT.

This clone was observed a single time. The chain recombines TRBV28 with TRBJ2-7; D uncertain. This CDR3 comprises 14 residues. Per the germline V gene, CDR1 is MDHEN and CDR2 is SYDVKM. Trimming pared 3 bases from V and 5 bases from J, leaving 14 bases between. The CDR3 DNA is TGTGCCAGCAGTTTCGAGGCGGCAACTGACGAGCAGTACTTC. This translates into CASSFEAATDEQYF.

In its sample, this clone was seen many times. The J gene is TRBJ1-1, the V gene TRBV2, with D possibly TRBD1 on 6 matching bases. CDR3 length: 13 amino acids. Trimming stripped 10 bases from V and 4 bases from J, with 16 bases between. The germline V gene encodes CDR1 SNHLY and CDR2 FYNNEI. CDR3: CATLGQTRTEAFF. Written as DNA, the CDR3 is TGTGCCACCTTAGGACAGACCCGCACTGAAGCTTTCTTT.

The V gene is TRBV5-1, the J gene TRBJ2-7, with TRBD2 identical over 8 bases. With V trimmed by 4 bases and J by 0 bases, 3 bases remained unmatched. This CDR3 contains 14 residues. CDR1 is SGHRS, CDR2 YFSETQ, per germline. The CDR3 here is CASSPAGASYEQYF. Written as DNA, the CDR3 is TGCGCCAGCAGCCCAGCGGGAGCCTCCTACGAGCAGTACTTC.

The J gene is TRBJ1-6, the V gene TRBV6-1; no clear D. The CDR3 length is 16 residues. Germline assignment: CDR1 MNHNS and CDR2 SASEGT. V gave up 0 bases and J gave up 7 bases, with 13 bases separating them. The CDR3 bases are TGTGCCAGCAGTGAAGCCCCCGGGAGCGGGAATTCACCCCTCCACTTT. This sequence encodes CASSEAPGSGNSPLHF.

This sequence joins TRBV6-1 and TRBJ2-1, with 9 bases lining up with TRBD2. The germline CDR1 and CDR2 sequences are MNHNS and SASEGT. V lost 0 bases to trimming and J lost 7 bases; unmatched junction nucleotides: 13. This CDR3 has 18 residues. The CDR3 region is CASSEAYLLSGSWNEQFF. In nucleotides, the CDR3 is TGTGCCAGCAGTGAAGCTTATCTACTTAGCGGGAGTTGGAATGAGCAGTTCTTC.

The CDR3 DNA reads TGTGCCAGCAGGACGCAGGGGGTGTACAATGAGCAGTTCTTC. This gives the protein CASRTQGVYNEQFF. The chain recombines TRBV25-1 with TRBJ2-1; TRBD1 aligns across 7 bases. Germline CDR1 and CDR2: MGHDK and SYGVNS. This CDR3 region has 14 residues. The V and J ends lost 6 bases and 4 bases, in that order; junction bases with no gene match: 6. Together with reference TRBV25-1 and TRBJ2-1, the CDR3 gives the full variable domain: EADIYQTPRYLVIGTGKKITLECSQTMGHDKMYWYQQDPGMELHLIHYSYGVNSTEKGDLSSESTVSRIRTEHFPLTLESARPSHTSQYLCASRTQGVYNEQFFGPGTRLTVL.

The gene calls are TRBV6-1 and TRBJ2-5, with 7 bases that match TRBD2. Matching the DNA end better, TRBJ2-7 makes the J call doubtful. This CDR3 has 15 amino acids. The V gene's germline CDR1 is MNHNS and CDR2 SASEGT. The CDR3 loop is CASSEDLASGYEQYF. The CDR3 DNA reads TGTGCCAGCAGTGAAGACCTGGCTAGCGGATACGAGCAGTACTTC.

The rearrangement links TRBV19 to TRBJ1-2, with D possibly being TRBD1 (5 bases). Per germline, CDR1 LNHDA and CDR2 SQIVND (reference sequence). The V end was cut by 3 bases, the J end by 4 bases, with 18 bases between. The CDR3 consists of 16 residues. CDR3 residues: CASSIRTGADFYGYTF. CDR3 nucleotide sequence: TGTGCCAGTAGTATTCGGACTGGGGCGGATTTCTATGGCTACACCTTC.

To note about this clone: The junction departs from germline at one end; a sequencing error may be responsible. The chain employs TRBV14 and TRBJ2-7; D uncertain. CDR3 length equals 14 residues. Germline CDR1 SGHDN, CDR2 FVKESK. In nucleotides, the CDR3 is TGTGCCAGCAGCCAATGGGCTCCTTCATACGAACAGTACTTC. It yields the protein CASSQWAPSYEQYF.

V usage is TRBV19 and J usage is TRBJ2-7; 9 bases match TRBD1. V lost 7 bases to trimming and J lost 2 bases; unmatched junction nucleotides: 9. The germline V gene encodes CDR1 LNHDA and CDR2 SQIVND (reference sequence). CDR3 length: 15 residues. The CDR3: CASTKDRGVTYEQYF. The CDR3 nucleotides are TGTGCCAGTACCAAAGACAGGGGGGTAACCTACGAGCAGTACTTC.

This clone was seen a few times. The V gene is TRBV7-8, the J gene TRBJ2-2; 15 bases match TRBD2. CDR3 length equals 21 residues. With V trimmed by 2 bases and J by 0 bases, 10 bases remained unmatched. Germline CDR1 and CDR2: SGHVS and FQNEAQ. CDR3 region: CASSLPDPGTSGRPNTGELFF. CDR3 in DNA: TGTGCCAGCAGCTTACCCGATCCCGGGACTAGCGGGAGGCCGAACACCGGGGAGCTGTTTTTT.

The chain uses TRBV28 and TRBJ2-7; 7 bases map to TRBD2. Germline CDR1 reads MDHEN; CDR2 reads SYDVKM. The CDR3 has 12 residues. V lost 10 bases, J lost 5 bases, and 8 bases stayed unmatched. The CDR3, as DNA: TGTGCCACCCGGCGGCGGGAGAACGAGCAGTACTTC. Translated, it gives CATRRRENEQYF.

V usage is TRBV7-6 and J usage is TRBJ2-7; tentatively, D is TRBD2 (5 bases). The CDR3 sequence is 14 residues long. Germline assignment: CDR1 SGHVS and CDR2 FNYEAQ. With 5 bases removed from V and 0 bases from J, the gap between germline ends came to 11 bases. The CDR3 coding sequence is TGTGCCAGCAGCCCCCACCGGGGCTCCTACGAGCAGTACTTC. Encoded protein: CASSPHRGSYEQYF.

CDR3 in DNA: TGTGCCAGCAGTTTATCACAGGGGGGTGAAAAACTGTTTTTT. It translates to CASSLSQGGEKLFF. The rearrangement joins TRBV27 to TRBJ1-4, with 8 bases identical to TRBD1. J gave up 7 bases and V 0 bases, and 1 base lay outside the gene matches. CDR1 is MNHEY, CDR2 SMNVEV, per germline (reference sequence). This CDR3 region has 14 residues. Combining the CDR3 with reference TRBV27 and TRBJ1-4 gives the whole variable domain EAQVTQNPRYLITVTGKKLTVTCSQNMNHEYMSWYRQDPGLGLRQIYYSMNVEVTDKGDVPEGYKVSRKEKRNFPLILESPSPNQTSLYFCASSLSQGGEKLFFGSGTQLSVL.